Following are 12 T cell receptor beta chains from one sample sequenced in a study of T cell responses to AZD1222 COVID-19 vaccine. Sequencing was performed with immunoSEQ multiplex PCR; in TCRdb, only in-frame clones are kept and a portion is missing. The sample has 53,000 or so clones, approximately 85% seen once; the top ten hold approximately 20%. The sample consisted of peripheral blood, taken on day 0 of MenACWY control vaccination. The receptors shown here come from an adult in good health.

The chain is built from TRBV28 and TRBJ1-2; no reliable D call. V was shortened by 3 bases and J by 1 base, with 3 bases between the two germline ends. The CDR3 runs to 12 residues. Germline V gene data show CDR1 as MDHEN and CDR2 as SYDVKM. The CDR3 region is CASSLLNYGYTF. The CDR3 bases are TGTGCCAGCAGTTTGCTTAACTATGGCTACACCTTC.

This clone has just one count. The V and J genes are TRBV28 and TRBJ1-4, with no clear D. CDR1 is MDHEN and CDR2 is SYDVKM in the germline V gene. V was clipped by 6 bases and J by 7 bases, with 18 bases between them. CDR3 length: 15 amino acids. The CDR3 loop reads CASRPRRFGSEKLFF. In nucleotides, the CDR3 is TGTGCCAGCAGACCTAGAAGGTTTGGTAGTGAAAAACTGTTTTTT.

The J gene is TRBJ2-2, the V gene TRBV5-4, with TRBD2 identical over 8 bases. The germline gives CDR1 SGHNT, CDR2 YYREEE (reference sequence). V shed 0 bases and J 0 bases; nucleotides not matched to a gene: 1. The CDR3 spans 16 residues. CDR3 bases: TGTGCCAGCAGCTTGGAACTAGCGGCGAACACCGGGGAGCTGTTTTTT. As protein: CASSLELAANTGELFF.

The chain carries TRBV28 and TRBJ2-5; no firm D call. Germline loops: CDR1 MDHEN, CDR2 SYDVKM. V was trimmed by 3 bases and J by 2 bases, leaving 7 bases between them. The CDR3 extends over 13 amino acids. The CDR3 is CASSLGIQETQYF. CDR3 DNA sequence: TGTGCCAGCAGTTTGGGGATTCAAGAGACCCAGTACTTC.

The chain employs TRBV19 and TRBJ2-1; 7 bases agree with TRBD1. Looked up from germline, CDR1 is LNHDA and CDR2 is SQIVND (reference sequence). The CDR3 has 14 residues. Trimming at V came to 6 bases and at J to 6 bases, leaving 8 bases not matched to a gene. CDR3 loop: CASSTTGVVNEQFF. The CDR3 coding sequence is TGTGCCAGTAGCACTACAGGGGTAGTCAATGAGCAGTTCTTC. The full variable domain, completed using reference TRBV19 and TRBJ2-1, is DGGITQSPKYLFRKEGQNVTLSCEQNLNHDAMYWYRQDPGQGLRLIYYSQIVNDFQKGDIAEGYSVSREKKESFPLTVTSAQKNPTAFYLCASSTTGVVNEQFFGPGTRLTVL.

The rearrangement uses TRBV11-2 and TRBJ2-4; the D gene could be TRBD1 or TRBD2 (6 bases each). V was clipped by 7 bases and J by 2 bases, with 18 bases between them. The V gene's germline CDR1 is SGHAT and CDR2 FQNNGV. The CDR3 sequence is 16 residues long. CDR3 coding DNA: TGTGCCAGCACCCGGAGGGGGACTGGGACCAAAAACATTCAGTACTTC. It translates to CASTRRGTGTKNIQYF.

The V call is TRBV20-1, the J call TRBJ2-3; unclear D gene. The CDR3 is 15 residues long. V shed 3 bases and J shed 0 bases, with 13 bases lying between them. In germline, CDR1 is DFQATT, CDR2 SNEGSKA (reference sequence). For the CDR3, the DNA is TGCAGTGCTAGTGGCAGGAACAGCAGCACAGATACGCAGTATTTT. Encoded protein: CSASGRNSSTDTQYF.

The chain couples TRBV25-1 to TRBJ2-7, with a possible D match to TRBD2 (6 bases). This CDR3 region has 15 residues. Germline loops: CDR1 MGHDK, CDR2 SYGVNS. The V end lost 4 bases, the J end lost 4 bases, and 17 bases lay between the germline ends. The CDR3 here is CASSGGSTRHYEQYF. CDR3 nucleotides: TGTGCCAGCAGTGGGGGGTCGACTAGGCATTACGAGCAGTACTTC.

V is TRBV5-1 and J is TRBJ2-5; D perhaps matches TRBD1 (5 bases). Germline loops: CDR1 SGHRS, CDR2 YFSETQ. V was clipped by 0 bases and J by 2 bases, with 8 bases between them. The CDR3 is 14 residues long. The CDR3 nucleotides read TGCGCCAGCAGCTTGGGGCGACAGCAAGAGACCCAGTACTTC. Translated: CASSLGRQQETQYF.

The chain joins TRBV3-1 (or the pseudogene TRBV3-2) to TRBJ2-1; D unclear. Germline V lookup: CDR1 LGHDT, CDR2 YNNKEL (reference sequence). With 0 bases removed from V and 9 bases from J, the gap between germline ends came to 15 bases. CDR3 length equals 15 residues. The CDR3 DNA is TGTGCCAGCAGCCAAGATCTTGGGCTGTCGGCTGAGCAGTTCTTC. It specifies CASSQDLGLSAEQFF.

V usage is TRBV7-2 and J usage is TRBJ2-1; tentatively, D is TRBD1 or TRBD2 (7 bases each). CDR3 length equals 17 residues. The germline CDR1 and CDR2 sequences are SGHTA and FQGNSA. V dropped 5 bases and J dropped 2 bases, with 19 bases sitting between them. The CDR3, as DNA: TGTGCCAGCAGCGAATTAAACAGGGGAGGGCCCTACAATGAGCAGTTCTTC. It translates to CASSELNRGGPYNEQFF.

This chain connects TRBV7-9 to TRBJ1-2; D is undetermined. This CDR3 comprises 13 residues. V was cut by 5 bases and J by 4 bases, with 11 bases left in between. Per germline, CDR1 SEHNR and CDR2 FQNEAQ (reference sequence). Here the CDR3 DNA reads TGTGCCAGCAGCGACCCTGGAGCCTATGGCTACACCTTC. The encoded protein is CASSDPGAYGYTF.